These 16 T cell receptor beta chains came from one sample sequenced in a study of blood T cell repertoires in COVID-19. Produced via immunoSEQ multiplex PCR; TCRdb's table is partial and in-frame only. The data hold 11,000 to 15,000 clones, with 80% to 90% observed a single time. The sample was peripheral blood. Every receptor here comes from a human donor in a cohort sampled during active COVID-19.

The V gene is TRBV27, the J gene TRBJ2-7; a weak D match, TRBD1 (5 bases). This CDR3 contains 13 residues. V lost 6 bases to trimming and J lost 1 base, with 10 bases between them. The V gene's germline CDR1 is MNHEY and CDR2 SMNVEV (reference sequence). The CDR3 DNA follows: TGTGCCAGCAGGTCAACAGGATCCTACGAGCAGTACTTC. The encoded protein is CASRSTGSYEQYF.

CDR3 DNA: TGTGCCAGCAGCTTGGTGGCAATAGATACGCAGTATTTT. Translating gives CASSLVAIDTQYF. The J gene is TRBJ2-3, the V gene TRBV5-6, with D unclear. In germline, CDR1 is SGHDT, CDR2 YYEEEE. The V gene lost 0 bases and the J gene lost 5 bases, with 7 bases spanning the gap. This CDR3 spans 13 amino acids.

This chain links TRBV28 with TRBJ1-2; the match to TRBD1 covers 9 bases. Germline CDR1 is MDHEN and CDR2 is SYDVKM. CDR3 length equals 13 residues. V lost 6 bases, J lost 5 bases, and 4 bases stayed unmatched. The CDR3 loop is CASRGTGRYGYTF. In DNA, the CDR3 is TGTGCCAGCAGAGGGACAGGGAGGTATGGCTACACCTTC.

In its sample, this clone was seen a few times. This chain's CDR3 is CASSLNRGEYNEQFF. CDR3 DNA sequence: TGCGCCAGCAGCTTGAACAGGGGGGAATACAATGAGCAGTTCTTC. The rearrangement uses TRBV5-1 and TRBJ2-1; 8 nucleotides agree with TRBD1. Germline CDR1 is SGHRS and CDR2 is YFSETQ. The V segment lost 1 base and the J segment 4 bases; nucleotides outside the gene matches: 4. The CDR3 has 15 residues. The full variable domain, with the rest looked up from reference TRBV5-1 and TRBJ2-1, is KAGVTQTPRYLIKTRGQQVTLSCSPISGHRSVSWYQQTPGQGLQFLFEYFSETQRNKGNFPGRFSGRQFSNSRSEMNVSTLELGDSALYLCASSLNRGEYNEQFFGPGTRLTVL.

CDR3 protein: CASTPDRVTGELFF. DNA of the CDR3: TGTGCCAGCACCCCGGACAGGGTAACCGGGGAGCTGTTTTTT. The chain recombines TRBV5-4 with TRBJ2-2; 8 bases are shared with TRBD1. The germline V gene encodes CDR1 SGHNT and CDR2 YYREEE (reference sequence). The CDR3 contains 14 residues. Trimming at V came to 6 bases and at J to 5 bases, leaving 6 bases not matched to a gene.

This sequence joins TRBV27 and TRBJ1-6; the D is unclear. CDR1 and CDR2 from the germline V gene are MNHEY and SMNVEV (reference sequence). Trimming shortened V by 3 bases and J by 1 base, and 19 bases separated the two germline ends. The CDR3 is 19 amino acids. The CDR3 region has the DNA TGTGCCAGCAGTTTGATGTCAGAAGACGGGGTGTCCTATAATTCACCCCTCCACTTT. Translation: CASSLMSEDGVSYNSPLHF.

This sequence joins TRBV6-5 and TRBJ1-1; 8 bases agree with TRBD1. V dropped 6 bases and J dropped 5; count of bases not matched to a gene: 8. The CDR3 covers 14 residues. Germline assignment: CDR1 MNHEY and CDR2 SVGAGI. This CDR3 is CASSSDRERTEAFF. CDR3 coding DNA: TGTGCCAGCAGCTCGGACAGGGAAAGGACTGAAGCTTTCTTT.

This clone was seen just once. This sequence joins TRBV4-3 and TRBJ1-2; D is ambiguous. Germline V lookup: CDR1 LGHNA, CDR2 YSLEER. With 1 base removed from V and 2 bases from J, the gap between germline ends came to 11 bases. This CDR3 spans 15 amino acids. The CDR3 is CASSQGQAANYGYTF. The CDR3 region has the DNA TGCGCCAGCAGCCAAGGGCAGGCTGCCAACTATGGCTACACCTTC.

This clone has just a few counts. The chain links TRBV6-1 to TRBJ1-6; 7 nucleotides line up with TRBD1. Germline trimming cut 4 bases from V and 4 bases from J; bases unmatched to any gene: 7. The CDR3 has 16 residues. From germline, CDR1 is MNHNS and CDR2 SASEGT. CDR3 residues: CASSVDRASYNSPLHF. The CDR3 DNA follows: TGTGCCAGCAGTGTTGACAGGGCTTCTTATAATTCACCCCTCCACTTT.

The sample holds a few counts of this clone. This chain connects TRBV5-4 to TRBJ1-1, with TRBD1 matching 7 bases. The V gene's germline CDR1 is SGHNT and CDR2 YYREEE (reference sequence). The CDR3 totals 14 residues. V trimming: 4 bases; J trimming: 1 base; junction bases outside the gene matches: 4. This CDR3 is CASSIRGKNTEAFF. DNA of the CDR3: TGTGCCAGCAGCATCAGGGGGAAGAACACTGAAGCTTTCTTT.

V usage is TRBV11-1 and J usage is TRBJ1-4; D not resolved. This CDR3 contains 15 residues. Trimming pared 8 bases from V and 1 base from J, leaving 14 bases between. Germline assignment: CDR1 SGHAT and CDR2 FQDESV (reference sequence). The CDR3 loop is CASPPGRETNEKLFF. CDR3 bases: TGTGCCAGCCCCCCCGGGAGGGAAACTAATGAAAAACTGTTTTTT.

The chain couples TRBV3-1 (or the pseudogene TRBV3-2) to TRBJ1-5, with 9 positions matching TRBD1. Germline trimming cut 6 bases from V and 2 bases from J; bases unmatched to any gene: 14. The CDR3 has 18 amino acids. Germline CDR1 LGHDT, CDR2 YNNKEL (reference sequence). The CDR3: CASSPGTGRTSGNQPQHF. DNA for the CDR3: TGTGCCAGCAGTCCCGGGACAGGGCGCACTTCCGGCAATCAGCCCCAGCATTTT.

The chain combines TRBV7-6 with TRBJ2-2; TRBD2 is a possible D gene (6 bases). Germline V gene data show CDR1 as SGHVS and CDR2 as FNYEAQ. The CDR3 sequence is 15 residues long. The V end was cut by 3 bases, the J end by 5 bases, with 13 bases between. CDR3 residues: CASSLSGGETGELFF. CDR3 in DNA: TGTGCCAGCAGCTTGAGCGGAGGGGAGACCGGGGAGCTGTTTTTT.

The chain joins TRBV28 to TRBJ1-1, with TRBD1 matching 8 bases. This CDR3 has 15 amino acids. Germline CDR1 MDHEN, CDR2 SYDVKM. V lost 5 bases, J lost 2 bases, and 7 bases stayed unmatched. CDR3 residues: CASSPQGAGNTEAFF. The CDR3 bases are TGTGCCAGCAGTCCCCAGGGGGCGGGCAACACTGAAGCTTTCTTT. Full variable domain (remainder filled in from reference TRBV28 and TRBJ1-1): DVKVTQSSRYLVKRTGEKVFLECVQDMDHENMFWYRQDPGLGLRLIYFSYDVKMKEKGDIPEGYSVSREKKERFSLILESASTNQTSMYLCASSPQGAGNTEAFFGQGTRLTVV.

V gene TRBV10-3 combines with J gene TRBJ1-3; no reliable D call. The germline CDR1 and CDR2 sequences are ENHRY and SYGVKD. The CDR3 runs to 17 residues. V lost 6 bases and J 2 bases, leaving 20 bases between the germline ends. The CDR3 sequence is CAISPLWVGVPGNTIYF. Written as DNA, the CDR3 is TGTGCCATCAGCCCCCTTTGGGTCGGGGTCCCTGGAAACACCATATATTTT.

The chain employs TRBV28 and TRBJ2-7; perhaps TRBD1 as D (6 bases). The CDR3 length is 11 residues. Germline CDR1 MDHEN, CDR2 SYDVKM. In DNA, the CDR3 is TGTGCGGCTCAGGGGACCTACGAGCAGTACTTC. Translation gives CAAQGTYEQYF.